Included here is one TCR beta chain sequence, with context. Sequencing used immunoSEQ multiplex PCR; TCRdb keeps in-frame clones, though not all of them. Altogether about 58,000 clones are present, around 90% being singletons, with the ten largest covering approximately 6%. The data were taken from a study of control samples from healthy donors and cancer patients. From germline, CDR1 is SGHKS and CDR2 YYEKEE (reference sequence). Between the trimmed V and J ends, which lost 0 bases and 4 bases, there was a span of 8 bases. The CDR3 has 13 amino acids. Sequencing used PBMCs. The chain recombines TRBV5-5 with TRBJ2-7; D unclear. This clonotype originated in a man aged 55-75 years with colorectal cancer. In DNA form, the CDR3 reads TGTGCCAGCAGCTTGGCTCACCTTTACGAGCAGTACTTC. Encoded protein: CASSLAHLYEQYF. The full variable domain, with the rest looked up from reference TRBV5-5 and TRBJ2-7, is DAGVTQSPTHLIKTRGQQVTLRCSPISGHKSVSWYQQVLGQGPQFIFQYYEKEERGRGNFPDRFSARQFPNYSSELNVNALLLGDSALYLCASSLAHLYEQYFGPGTRLTVT.